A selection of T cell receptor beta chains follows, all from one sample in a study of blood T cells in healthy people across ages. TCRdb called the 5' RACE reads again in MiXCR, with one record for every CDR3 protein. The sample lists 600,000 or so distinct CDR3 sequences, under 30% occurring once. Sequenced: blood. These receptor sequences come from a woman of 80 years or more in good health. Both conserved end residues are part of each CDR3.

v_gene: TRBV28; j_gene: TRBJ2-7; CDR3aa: CASIPPGQGALHSYEQYF
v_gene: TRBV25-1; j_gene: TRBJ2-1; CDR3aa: CASSDPGRGGFNEQFF
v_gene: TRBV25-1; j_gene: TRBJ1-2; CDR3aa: CASSPPGGDGYTF
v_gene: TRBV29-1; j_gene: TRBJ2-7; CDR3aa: CSSIGDSYEQYF
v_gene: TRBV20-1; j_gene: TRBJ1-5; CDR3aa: CSANAGSNQPQHF
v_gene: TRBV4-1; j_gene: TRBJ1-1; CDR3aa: CAGSQGQGADTEAFF
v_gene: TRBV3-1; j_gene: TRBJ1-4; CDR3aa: CASHRAGASNEKLFF
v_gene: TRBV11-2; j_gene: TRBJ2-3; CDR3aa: CASSFRASGVDTQYF
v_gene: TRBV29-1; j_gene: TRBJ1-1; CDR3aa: CSGEDTLNTEAFF
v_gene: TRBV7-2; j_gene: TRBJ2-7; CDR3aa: CASSLEGRSEQYF
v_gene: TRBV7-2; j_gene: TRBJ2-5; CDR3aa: CAGSRRTSNQETQYF
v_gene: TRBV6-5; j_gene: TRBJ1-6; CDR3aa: CASSLTGGAGYSPLHF
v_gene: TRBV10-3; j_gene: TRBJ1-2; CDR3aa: CAISDYRNSNCGYTF
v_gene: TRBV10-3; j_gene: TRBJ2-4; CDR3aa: CAIPVSIAKKNIQYF
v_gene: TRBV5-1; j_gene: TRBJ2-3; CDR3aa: CASSLEYITDTQYF
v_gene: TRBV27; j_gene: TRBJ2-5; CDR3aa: CASSHLAGGREQYF
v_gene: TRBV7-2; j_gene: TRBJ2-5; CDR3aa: CASSFSGGIQETQYF
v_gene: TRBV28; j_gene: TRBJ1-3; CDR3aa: CASSSGDNSGNTIYF
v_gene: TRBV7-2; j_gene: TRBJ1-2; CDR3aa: CASSLVPLQQTFYGGYTF
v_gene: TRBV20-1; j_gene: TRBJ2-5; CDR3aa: CTAGGTRETQYF
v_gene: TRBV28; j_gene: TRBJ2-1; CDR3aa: CASSEERGNEQFF
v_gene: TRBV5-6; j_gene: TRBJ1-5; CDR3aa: CASSLARIRGRDEVQPQHF
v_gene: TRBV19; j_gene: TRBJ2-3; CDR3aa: CASSIDLAGGLTDTQYF
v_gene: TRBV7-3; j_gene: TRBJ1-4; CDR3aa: CASSFGTGEKLFF
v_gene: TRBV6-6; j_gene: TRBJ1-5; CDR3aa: CASSYDRKRDQPQHF
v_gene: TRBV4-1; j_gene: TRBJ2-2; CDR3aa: CASSQVLATGTNTGELFF
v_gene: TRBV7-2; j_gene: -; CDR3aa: CASSLVASPQTQYF
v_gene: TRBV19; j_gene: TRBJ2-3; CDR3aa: CASTDRGSSTDTQYF
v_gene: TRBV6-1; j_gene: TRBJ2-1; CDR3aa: CASIPTVSSYNEQFF
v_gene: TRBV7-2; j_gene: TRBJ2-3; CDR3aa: CASSPDGKYTDTQYF
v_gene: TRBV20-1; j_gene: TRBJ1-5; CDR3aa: CSARDQEGTLFLTQHF
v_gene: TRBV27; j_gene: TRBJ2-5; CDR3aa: CASSFRGGRETQYF
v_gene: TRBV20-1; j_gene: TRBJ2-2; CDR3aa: CSALIGQGVTTGELFF
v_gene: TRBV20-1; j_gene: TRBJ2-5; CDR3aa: CSARPGSGFEETQYF
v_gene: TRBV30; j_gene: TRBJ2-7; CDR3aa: CAWSWAGAFSYEQYF
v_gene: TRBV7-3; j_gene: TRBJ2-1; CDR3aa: CASSSLAGGLSTNEQFF
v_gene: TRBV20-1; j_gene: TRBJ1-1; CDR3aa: CSARPGANTEAFF
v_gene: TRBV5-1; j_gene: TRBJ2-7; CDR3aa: CASSSAEIGNPAYEQYF
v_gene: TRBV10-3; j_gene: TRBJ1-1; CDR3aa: CAISDPTALEVTEAFF
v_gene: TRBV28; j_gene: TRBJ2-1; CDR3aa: CASRTSGGGGETQFF
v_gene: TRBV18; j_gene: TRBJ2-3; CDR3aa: CASSPNLAGVGTDTQYF